This T cell receptor beta chain was captured in a study of blood T cell repertoires in COVID-19. About the study: There were acute and convalescent COVID-19 samples, and they came from the United States, Italy and Spain. Sample material is recorded as cDNA or gDNA derived from T cells, B-cell-depleted T cells, or PBMCs.

Source study methods: Cell counts per sample came from amplifying reference gene primers. Some clones are missing from TCRdb's copy, which holds only in-frame ones; the method was immunoSEQ multiplex PCR. V, J and clone size derive from that table, while D and trimming were established from the DNA sequence. The profile shows roughly 190,000 clones, about 81% of them singletons. CDR1 and CDR2 from the germline V gene are SGDLS and YYNGEE. V trimming: 3 bases; J trimming: 5 bases; junction bases outside the gene matches: 6. The CDR3 extends over 16 amino acids. The receptor was isolated from a man aged 25-45 years with active or convalescent COVID-19. The source material was peripheral blood. The V and J genes are TRBV9 and TRBJ1-6, with 9 bases matching TRBD1. CDR3 DNA sequence: TGTGCCAGCAGCGCCCAGACAGGGGGAAATAATTCACCCCTCCACTTT. Translation: CASSAQTGGNNSPLHF.